Only a few counts were recorded for the clone carrying this T cell receptor (beta chain). Via MiXCR, TCRdb re-called the RT-PCR reads, giving one row per CDR3 protein. Of almost 700,000 distinct CDR3 sequences listed, approximately 14% were seen once; the top ten hold around 3.3%. J gave up 12 bases and V 4 bases, and 11 bases lay outside the gene matches. The CDR3 sequence is 16 residues long. CDR1 MGHDK and CDR2 SYGVNS come from the germline V gene. The sequencing sample was made of memory CD4+ T cells from blood. This sequence joins TRBV25-1 and TRBJ2-1; 14 nucleotides align to TRBD2. This TCR was sampled from a female donor in good health, serving as a healthy control. The CDR3 protein is CASSAGLAGGLRRQFF. The CDR3 bases are TGTGCCAGCAGTGCCGGACTAGCGGGAGGATTAAGACGGCAGTTCTTC.